This T cell receptor (beta chain) was retrieved from a study of tumor-infiltrating lymphocytes in oesophageal squamous cell carcinoma. This clonotype was recorded many times. TCRdb re-called the PCR reads through MiXCR, storing one row per CDR3 protein. The sample records over 10,000 distinct CDR3 sequences, 51% being singletons. Trimming took 5 bases from V and 1 from J; bases not matched to a gene: 13. The germline gives CDR1 SEHNR, CDR2 FQNEAQ (reference sequence). This CDR3 has 17 amino acids. This sequence originates from a female donor with esophageal squamous cell carcinoma. This chain connects TRBV7-9 to TRBJ1-2; 7 nucleotides match TRBD1. Sequencing was performed on blood. The CDR3 loop is CASSNIITGDFNYGYTF. DNA for the CDR3: TGTGCCAGCAGCAATATCATCACAGGGGATTTTAACTATGGCTACACCTTC.